A selection of T cell receptor beta chains follows, all from one sample in a study of early T cells in non-severe SARS-CoV-2 infection. TCRdb re-derived calls from the 5' RACE reads in MiXCR, one entry per CDR3 protein. The data show around 61,000 distinct CDR3 sequences, approximately 12% seen once. Sequenced: whole blood. These receptors originate from an adult who was a healthcare worker with PCR-confirmed SARS-CoV-2 infection or an uninfected control (not recorded which). Both conserved end residues are part of each CDR3. Fields, in order: D gene, clone size, J gene, V gene, CDR3 protein, CDR3 DNA. A D gene is named only where the DNA matches it firmly. Part of the rows lack a size; the others show once, few, many or a class for expanded clones.

TRBD1 many TRBJ2-3 TRBV4-2 CASSQGTGGATDTQYF TGTGCCAGCAGCCAAGGGACAGGGGGCGCGACAGATACGCAGTATTTT
TRBD1 many TRBJ2-7 TRBV13 CASSLGTGGTYEQYF TGTGCCAGCAGCTTAGGGACAGGGGGCACCTACGAGCAGTACTTC
NA many TRBJ2-3 TRBV5-4 CASSLLQGGSTDTQYF TGTGCCAGCAGCCTTCTACAGGGGGGGAGCACAGATACGCAGTATTTT
NA many TRBJ2-5 TRBV21-1 CASSMHFGGTRQETQYF TGTGCCAGCAGCATGCATTTCGGTGGGACAAGACAAGAGACCCAGTACTTC
NA NA TRBJ1-1 TRBV6-1 CASRRLNTEAFF TGTGCCAGCAGGAGATTAAACACTGAAGCTTTCTTT
TRBD2 few TRBJ2-3 TRBV7-4 CASSFGPGGPGGQYF TGTGCCAGCAGCTTCGGACCGGGAGGGCCGGGAGGGCAGTATTTT
NA many TRBJ2-7 TRBV11-2 CASSLVGSPSYEQYF TGTGCCAGCAGCTTAGTGGGTAGTCCTTCCTACGAGCAGTACTTC
NA many TRBJ2-3 TRBV24-1 CATSDPGTLWYF TGTGCCACCAGTGATCCGGGGACCCTGTGGTATTTT
TRBD2 many TRBJ2-5 TRBV10-3 CAISEQGLAAETQYF TGTGCCATCAGTGAGCAGGGACTAGCGGCGGAGACCCAGTACTTC
NA many TRBJ2-2 TRBV6-1 CASMELFF TGTGCCAGCATGGAGCTGTTTTTT
NA few TRBJ2-2 TRBV5-4 CASRTTEGELFF TGTGCCAGCCGCACCACGGAAGGGGAGCTGTTTTTT
NA few TRBJ2-1 TRBV3-1 CASSQVMISYNEQFF TGTGCCAGCAGCCAAGTCATGATATCCTACAATGAGCAGTTCTTC
NA NA TRBJ1-1 TRBV6-1 CASSEGAGMNTEAFF TGTGCCAGCAGTGAAGGGGCCGGGATGAACACTGAAGCTTTCTTT
TRBD2 NA TRBJ2-5 TRBV28 CASTSREVIETQYF TGTGCCAGCACCAGCCGGGAGGTCATAGAGACCCAGTACTTC